This T cell receptor beta chain was sequenced during a study of blood T cell dynamics during melanoma immunotherapy. Time point specified: pre-treatment baseline. One draw preceded checkpoint blockade; another followed its first cycle at week 3. Disease control meant complete response, partial response or stable disease at 12 weeks. The germline V gene has CDR1 MGHRA and CDR2 YSYEKL. The CDR3 is 14 residues long. The V end was cut by 1 base, the J end by 8 bases, with 14 bases between. This clone occurred a few times. What it binds is not known. Study outcomes and limitations: The study could not tell melanoma-specific clones from general immune activation.

DNA loading was fixed at roughly 0.35 ug for all bulk PBMC samples. Measured with immunoSEQ multiplex PCR; TCRdb has only the in-frame clones, and not every one. The sample includes tens of thousands of clones, approximately 88% of them seen just once. The sample was blood, taken from a patient treated with checkpoint blockade. V gene TRBV4-1 combines with J gene TRBJ1-2; D is unclear. The receptor comes from a human donor with melanoma. This CDR3 reads CASSQVGFLEGYTF. The CDR3 DNA is TGCGCCAGCAGCCAAGTCGGGTTTCTGGAAGGCTACACCTTC.